The 25 T cell receptor beta chains below all came from one sample that was sequenced in a study of technical replicates of blood from a handful of donors. Assay used: immunoSEQ multiplex PCR; TCRdb lists only in-frame clones, some missing. The sample carries about 80,000 clones, roughly nine tenths recorded once. Sequenced: T cells isolated from PBMCs. These receptors came from a human donor in good health.

The V and J genes are TRBV4-1 and TRBJ2-1; no firm D call. This CDR3 has 15 residues. CDR1 and CDR2 (germline): MGHRA, YSYEKL. Trimming stripped 4 bases from V and 4 bases from J, with 14 bases between. The DNA of the CDR3 is TGCGCCAGCAGCCGCGGATTGCTGGCGTACAATGAGCAGTTCTTC. Amino acid sequence: CASSRGLLAYNEQFF.

The rearrangement links TRBV18 to TRBJ2-7; 9 bases align to TRBD1. CDR1 KGHSH and CDR2 LQKENI come from the germline V gene. This CDR3 is 15 amino acids long. V gave up 3 bases and J gave up 3 bases; unmatched junction bases: 6. The CDR3 protein is CASSPAGTGNYEQYF. The CDR3 DNA reads as TGTGCCAGCTCACCGGCCGGGACAGGGAACTACGAGCAGTACTTC.

The V gene is TRBV11-2, the J gene TRBJ1-5, with 7 bases lining up with TRBD1. The trim removed 1 base at V and 1 base at J, leaving 1 base unmatched. Germline CDR1 is SGHAT and CDR2 is FQNNGV. The CDR3 has 15 amino acids. Here the CDR3 DNA reads TGTGCCAGCAGCTTAGGGACAGGAAGCAATCAGCCCCAGCATTTT. It encodes CASSLGTGSNQPQHF.

CDR3 nucleotides: TGCGCCAGCAGGCGGGGGGACACAGATACGCAGTATTTT. Translation: CASRRGDTDTQYF. The chain couples TRBV5-1 to TRBJ2-3, with 8 nucleotides matching TRBD2. J lost 2 bases, V lost 5 bases, and 1 base had no gene match. The CDR3 totals 13 residues. Germline CDR1 and CDR2: SGHRS and YFSETQ.

The rearrangement uses TRBV18 and TRBJ1-2; D remains unclear. This CDR3 region has 14 residues. V lost 2 bases, J lost 3 bases, and 10 bases lay in between. Germline values: CDR1 KGHSH, CDR2 LQKENI. The CDR3 DNA reads as TGTGCCAGCTCACCAACACAACAATACTATGGCTACACCTTC. Translating gives CASSPTQQYYGYTF.

CDR3 DNA sequence: TGTGCCAGCAGTGAAGGGGGGGCGGGAGGGCCGTGGGAGACCCAGTACTTC. This sequence encodes CASSEGGAGGPWETQYF. The chain uses TRBV2 and TRBJ2-5, with 9 positions matching TRBD2. V gave up 1 base and J gave up 5 bases; unmatched junction bases: 11. Per the germline V gene, CDR1 is SNHLY and CDR2 is FYNNEI. The CDR3 runs to 17 residues. Filled out from reference TRBV2 and TRBJ2-5, the complete variable domain reads EPEVTQTPSHQVTQMGQEVILRCVPISNHLYFYWYRQILGQKVEFLVSFYNNEISEKSEIFDDQFSVERPDGSNFTLKIRSTKLEDSAMYFCASSEGGAGGPWETQYFGPGTRLLVL.

The J gene is TRBJ2-1, the V gene TRBV7-9; 11 nucleotides agree with TRBD2. V trimming: 3 bases; J trimming: 7 bases; junction bases outside the gene matches: 11. The length of the CDR3 is 17 residues. Germline CDR1 SEHNR, CDR2 FQNEAQ (reference sequence). Here the CDR3 DNA reads TGTGCCAGCAGCTTCCCTGTTACTAGCGGGAGATGGAATGAGCAGTTCTTC. Translating it yields CASSFPVTSGRWNEQFF.

The sample holds many counts of this clone. The genes are TRBV7-2 and TRBJ2-1; 11 bases match TRBD2. From germline, CDR1 is SGHTA and CDR2 FQGNSA. The CDR3 is 15 residues long. V dropped 5 bases and J dropped 7; count of bases not matched to a gene: 7. DNA for the CDR3: TGTGCCAGCAGCCCCGTAGCGGGAGGGGGGAATGAGCAGTTCTTC. Protein: CASSPVAGGGNEQFF.

The chain is built from TRBV2 and TRBJ1-1, with a tentative D call TRBD1 (6 bases). The CDR3 sequence is 11 residues long. Germline assignment: CDR1 SNHLY and CDR2 FYNNEI. V lost 9 bases, J lost 8 bases, and 13 bases lay in between. CDR3 amino acids: CARGTGIEAFF. In DNA form, the CDR3 reads TGTGCCAGGGGTACAGGGATAGAAGCTTTCTTT.

There are a few counts of this clone. This chain uses TRBV6-5 with TRBJ1-1; D is perhaps TRBD1 (6 bases). Germline V lookup: CDR1 MNHEY, CDR2 SVGAGI. V dropped 5 bases and J dropped 7 bases, with 11 bases sitting between them. CDR3 length: 12 amino acids. The CDR3 spells CASSPTGLEAFF. As DNA, the CDR3 is TGTGCCAGCAGTCCGACAGGCCTTGAAGCTTTCTTT.

This clone was seen only once. The V call is TRBV4-1, the J call TRBJ1-5; TRBD1 matches 7 bases. The V segment lost 4 bases and the J segment 7 bases; nucleotides outside the gene matches: 13. This CDR3 region has 16 residues. Germline V gene data show CDR1 as MGHRA and CDR2 as YSYEKL. This CDR3 is CASSPRQGVILQPQHF. Here the CDR3 DNA reads TGCGCCAGCAGCCCCCGACAGGGAGTGATATTACAGCCCCAGCATTTT.

The rearrangement joins TRBV27 to TRBJ2-7; tentatively, D is TRBD1 (7 bases). The CDR3 is 13 amino acids. V was trimmed by 7 bases and J by 3 bases, leaving 13 bases between them. CDR1 is MNHEY, CDR2 SMNVEV, per germline (reference sequence). CDR3 sequence: CASKRAGGYEQYF. Written as DNA, the CDR3 is TGTGCCAGCAAGCGGGCAGGGGGCTACGAGCAGTACTTC.

This sequence joins TRBV5-5 and TRBJ1-5, with TRBD1 matching 9 bases. Germline lookup yields CDR1 SGHKS and CDR2 YYEKEE (reference sequence). CDR3 length equals 14 residues. Unmatched junction bases numbered 4, after V lost 4 bases and J lost 5 bases. The CDR3 spells CASSRGQGDQPQHF. The CDR3 DNA follows: TGTGCCAGCAGCCGGGGACAGGGAGATCAGCCCCAGCATTTT. Full variable domain (missing parts from reference TRBV5-5 and TRBJ1-5): DAGVTQSPTHLIKTRGQQVTLRCSPISGHKSVSWYQQVLGQGPQFIFQYYEKEERGRGNFPDRFSARQFPNYSSELNVNALLLGDSALYLCASSRGQGDQPQHFGDGTRLSIL.

The chain has TRBV6-1 and TRBJ1-1; unclear D gene. V lost 2 bases and J 0 bases, leaving 16 bases between the germline ends. Germline V gene sequence: CDR1 MNHNS, CDR2 SASEGT. The CDR3 contains 17 residues. The CDR3 protein is CASSEHGRVSLNTEAFF. Written as DNA, the CDR3 is TGTGCCAGCAGTGAACACGGGAGGGTAAGTTTGAACACTGAAGCTTTCTTT.

In its sample, this clone was seen once. The rearrangement joins TRBV2 to TRBJ2-1; TRBD2 matches at 10 bases. Germline V lookup: CDR1 SNHLY, CDR2 FYNNEI. Trimming removed 5 bases from V and 0 bases from J; junction bases left unmatched: 1. This CDR3 is 15 amino acids long. CDR3 loop: CASSQREGSYNEQFF. The CDR3 bases are TGTGCCAGCAGTCAGCGGGAGGGCTCCTACAATGAGCAGTTCTTC. The complete variable domain, with remaining parts taken from reference TRBV2 and TRBJ2-1, reads EPEVTQTPSHQVTQMGQEVILRCVPISNHLYFYWYRQILGQKVEFLVSFYNNEISEKSEIFDDQFSVERPDGSNFTLKIRSTKLEDSAMYFCASSQREGSYNEQFFGPGTRLTVL.

The V and J genes are TRBV6-1 and TRBJ1-1, with 7 nucleotides matching TRBD1. V was clipped by 7 bases and J by 3 bases; unmatched bases: 5. This CDR3 has 13 amino acids. Per germline, CDR1 MNHNS and CDR2 SASEGT. CDR3 protein: CASKRTGYTEAFF. The CDR3 DNA reads TGTGCCAGCAAAAGGACAGGTTACACTGAAGCTTTCTTT.

This clone was seen a single time. The chain combines TRBV5-4 with TRBJ1-2; TRBD1 matches at 10 bases. Germline-derived CDR1 and CDR2 are SGHNT and YYREEE (reference sequence). Trimming took 2 bases from V and 5 from J; bases not matched to a gene: 9. The length of the CDR3 is 16 residues. CDR3 region: CASSFTTPGQGYGYTF. In DNA, the CDR3 is TGTGCCAGCAGCTTCACGACCCCGGGACAGGGGTATGGCTACACCTTC.

The chain uses TRBV5-1 and TRBJ2-5; D might be TRBD1 (6 bases). There are 13 residues in the CDR3. The ends were cut back, 4 bases at V and 4 bases at J, with 11 bases in the middle. Per the germline V gene, CDR1 is SGHRS and CDR2 is YFSETQ. In nucleotides, the CDR3 is TGCGCCAGCAGCCAAAGCAGGGGAGAGACCCAGTACTTC. Encoded protein: CASSQSRGETQYF. Drawing the rest from reference TRBV5-1 and TRBJ2-5, the complete variable domain is KAGVTQTPRYLIKTRGQQVTLSCSPISGHRSVSWYQQTPGQGLQFLFEYFSETQRNKGNFPGRFSGRQFSNSRSEMNVSTLELGDSALYLCASSQSRGETQYFGPGTRLLVL.

The chain links TRBV6-5 to TRBJ2-5; D not certain. The germline V gene has CDR1 MNHEY and CDR2 SVGAGI. CDR3 length: 13 residues. V was trimmed by 2 bases and J by 6 bases, leaving 10 bases between them. The CDR3 nucleotides are TGTGCCAGCAGTTACATCAGCGCGCAGACCCAGTACTTC. This gives the protein CASSYISAQTQYF.

The CDR3 spells CASSASHQPQHF. The CDR3 DNA is TGTGCCAGCAGCGCGTCACATCAGCCCCAGCATTTT. The chain uses TRBV5-8 and TRBJ1-5; no firm D call. The CDR3 spans 12 residues. In germline, CDR1 is SGHTS, CDR2 YDEGEE. With 4 bases removed from V and 5 bases from J, the gap between germline ends came to 7 bases.

This clone was counted a single time. This rearrangement joins TRBV11-3 to TRBJ2-1, with D maybe TRBD2 (6 bases). The CDR3 covers 16 residues. The V end lost 2 bases, the J end lost 1 base, and 12 bases lay between the germline ends. Germline CDR1 is SGHNT and CDR2 is YENEEA. CDR3 DNA sequence: TGTGCCAGCAGCTTAAGGTCGGCGGGATCCTACAATGAGCAGTTCTTC. This translates into CASSLRSAGSYNEQFF.

The chain is built from TRBV4-1 and TRBJ1-2, with no clear D. Trimming shortened V by 0 bases and J by 2 bases, and 7 bases separated the two germline ends. Germline V gives CDR1 MGHRA, CDR2 YSYEKL. The CDR3 extends over 14 amino acids. CDR3 sequence (DNA): TGCGCCAGCAGCCAAGATAACGGGAACTATGGCTACACCTTC. It is translated as CASSQDNGNYGYTF.

The chain links TRBV28 to TRBJ1-2; D is uncertain. V gave up 3 bases and J gave up 8 bases, with 13 bases separating them. Looked up from germline, CDR1 is MDHEN and CDR2 is SYDVKM. The CDR3 has 13 amino acids. DNA for the CDR3: TGTGCCAGCAGTTTCTTGAGGGTTGAGGGCTACACCTTC. Residues: CASSFLRVEGYTF.

This clone appeared a few times. This sequence joins TRBV27 and TRBJ1-1, with 9 nucleotides matching TRBD1. Germline CDR1 and CDR2: MNHEY and SMNVEV (reference sequence). V shed 10 bases, J shed 3 bases, and the junction held 12 bases outside the gene matches. The CDR3 length is 15 residues. The CDR3 sequence is CATRPLRTGDTEAFF. CDR3 DNA sequence: TGTGCCACCCGACCCTTAAGGACAGGGGACACTGAAGCTTTCTTT.

This sequence joins TRBV11-2 and TRBJ2-5, with 11 positions matching TRBD2. CDR1 SGHAT and CDR2 FQNNGV come from the germline V gene. V lost 0 bases, J lost 4 bases, and 13 bases stayed unmatched. The CDR3 totals 19 residues. CDR3 loop: CASSLDVNLAGGVGETQYF. The CDR3 coding sequence is TGTGCCAGCAGCTTAGATGTTAACCTAGCGGGAGGAGTTGGAGAGACCCAGTACTTC.